The 9 T cell receptor beta chains presented below share a single source sample, sequenced in a study of blood T cell dynamics during melanoma immunotherapy. Assay: immunoSEQ multiplex PCR; the TCRdb copy retains only in-frame clones and omits some. The sample carries over 10,000 clones, roughly 83% recorded once. The time point is: pre-treatment baseline. The sample consisted of blood, taken from a patient treated with checkpoint blockade. The receptors were gathered from a human donor with melanoma.

The rearrangement links TRBV11-3 to TRBJ1-1, with D perhaps TRBD1 (5 bases). V shed 5 bases and J shed 8 bases, with 15 bases lying between them. The germline gives CDR1 SGHNT, CDR2 YENEEA. The CDR3 is made up of 13 amino acids. The CDR3 region is CASSHDGASEAFF. The CDR3 DNA reads TGTGCCAGCAGCCACGATGGGGCATCCGAAGCTTTCTTT.

The rearrangement joins TRBV7-9 to TRBJ2-2; D uncertain. Germline loops: CDR1 SEHNR, CDR2 FQNEAQ (reference sequence). This CDR3 region has 14 residues. Trimming removed 5 bases from V and 4 bases from J, with 11 bases in between. The CDR3 sequence is CASSHTSSTGELFF. The CDR3 DNA sequence: TGTGCCAGCAGCCATACAAGTTCCACCGGGGAGCTGTTTTTT.

The chain links TRBV6-5 to TRBJ1-5; 7 nucleotides line up with TRBD1. From germline, CDR1 is MNHEY and CDR2 SVGAGI. The V and J ends lost 4 bases and 3 bases, in that order; junction bases with no gene match: 6. This CDR3 contains 15 residues. The chain's CDR3 is CASSSDRALNQPQHF. The CDR3 nucleotides read TGTGCCAGCAGTTCCGACAGGGCCCTCAATCAGCCCCAGCATTTT.

CDR3 DNA: TGTGCCAGCAGCCAGGATACAAGGGAGACCTCCTATGGCTACACCTTC. Protein sequence: CASSQDTRETSYGYTF. The V and J genes are TRBV14 and TRBJ1-2, with D unresolved. V was clipped by 3 bases and J by 4 bases, with 18 bases between them. The CDR3 covers 16 residues. The germline V gene encodes CDR1 SGHDN and CDR2 FVKESK. The full variable domain, with the rest looked up from reference TRBV14 and TRBJ1-2, is EAGVTQFPSHSVIEKGQTVTLRCDPISGHDNLYWYRRVMGKEIKFLLHFVKESKQDESGMPNNRFLAERTGGTYSTLKVQPAELEDSGVYFCASSQDTRETSYGYTFGSGTRLTVV.

The rearrangement joins TRBV29-1 to TRBJ2-7; a weak D match, TRBD1 (6 bases). CDR1 SQVTM and CDR2 ANQGSEA come from the germline V gene. Trimming stripped 0 bases from V and 2 bases from J, with 11 bases between. This CDR3 region has 14 residues. The CDR3 loop reads CSVEDNRAAYEQYF. DNA of the CDR3: TGCAGCGTTGAAGATAACAGGGCTGCCTACGAGCAGTACTTC.

The chain couples TRBV4-1 to TRBJ2-7; possible D gene TRBD1, 5 bases. Trimming removed 0 bases from V and 0 bases from J, with 12 bases in between. Looked up from germline, CDR1 is MGHRA and CDR2 is YSYEKL. There are 16 residues in the CDR3. CDR3 DNA: TGCGCCAGCAGCCAAGATCTGAGACAGACCTCCTACGAGCAGTACTTC. It yields the protein CASSQDLRQTSYEQYF.

The chain employs TRBV18 and TRBJ2-7; D is undetermined. V shed 3 bases and J shed 2 bases, with 8 bases lying between them. The CDR3 spans 13 residues. Germline V gives CDR1 KGHSH, CDR2 LQKENI. The CDR3: CASSPGPTYEQYF. Written as DNA, the CDR3 is TGTGCCAGCTCACCCGGGCCCACCTACGAGCAGTACTTC.

V usage is TRBV7-8 and J usage is TRBJ1-2, with TRBD1 matching over 7 bases. This CDR3 has 16 amino acids. Germline CDR1 and CDR2: SGHVS and FQNEAQ. Losses at the gene ends were 4 bases for V and 4 bases for J; bases not matched to a gene: 12. CDR3 protein: CASSSFQDRIVYGYTF. The CDR3 DNA reads as TGTGCCAGCAGCTCGTTCCAGGACAGGATAGTCTATGGCTACACCTTC.

The V call is TRBV2, the J call TRBJ1-4, with a weak D call TRBD1 (5 bases). V was shortened by 1 base and J by 6 bases, with 15 bases between the two germline ends. The CDR3 spans 16 residues. Germline V gene sequence: CDR1 SNHLY, CDR2 FYNNEI. Here the CDR3 DNA reads TGTGCCAGCAGTGAAGTGCGGACGGCAGGGTATGAAAAACTGTTTTTT. Encoded protein: CASSEVRTAGYEKLFF.